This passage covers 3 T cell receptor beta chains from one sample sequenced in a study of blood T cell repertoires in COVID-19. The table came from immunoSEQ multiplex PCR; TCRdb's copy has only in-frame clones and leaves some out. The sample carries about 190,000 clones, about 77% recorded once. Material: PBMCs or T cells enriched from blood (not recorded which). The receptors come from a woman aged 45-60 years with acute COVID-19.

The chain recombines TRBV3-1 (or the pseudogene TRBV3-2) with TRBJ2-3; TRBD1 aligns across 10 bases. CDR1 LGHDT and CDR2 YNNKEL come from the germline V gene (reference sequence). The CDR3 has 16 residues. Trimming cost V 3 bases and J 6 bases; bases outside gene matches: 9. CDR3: CASSHWGDRGRDTQYF. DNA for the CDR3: TGTGCCAGCAGCCATTGGGGGGACAGGGGAAGGGATACGCAGTATTTT.

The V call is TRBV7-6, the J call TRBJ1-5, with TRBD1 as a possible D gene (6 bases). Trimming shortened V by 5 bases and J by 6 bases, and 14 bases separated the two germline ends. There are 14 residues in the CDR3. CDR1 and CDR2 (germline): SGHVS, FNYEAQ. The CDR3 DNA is TGTGCCAGCAGCACCTCCACAGGGAGTCAGCCCCAGCATTTT. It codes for CASSTSTGSQPQHF.

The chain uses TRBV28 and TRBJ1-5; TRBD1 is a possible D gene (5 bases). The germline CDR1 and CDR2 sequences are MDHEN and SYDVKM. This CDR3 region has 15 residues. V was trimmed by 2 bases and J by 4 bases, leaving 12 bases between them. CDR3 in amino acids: CASSLGHPGNQPQHF. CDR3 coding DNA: TGTGCCAGCAGTTTAGGTCACCCAGGGAATCAGCCCCAGCATTTT. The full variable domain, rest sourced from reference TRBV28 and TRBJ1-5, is DVKVTQSSRYLVKRTGEKVFLECVQDMDHENMFWYRQDPGLGLRLIYFSYDVKMKEKGDIPEGYSVSREKKERFSLILESASTNQTSMYLCASSLGHPGNQPQHFGDGTRLSIL.